The 13 T cell receptor beta chains given below trace back to one sample, sequenced in a study of blood T cell repertoires in COVID-19. TCRdb keeps only in-frame clones here, not all; method: immunoSEQ multiplex PCR. The sample includes about 280,000 clones, 88% of them seen just once. The sample consisted of peripheral blood. The receptors were sampled from a man younger than 30 with active or convalescent COVID-19.

CDR3 in DNA: TGCAGCGTGACTGACAGGGGTAACAACTATGGCTACACCTTC. Protein product: CSVTDRGNNYGYTF. The V call is TRBV29-1, the J call TRBJ1-2; 8 nucleotides line up with TRBD1. The junction had 8 bases not matched to a gene; V was cut back by 6 bases and J by 2 bases. Germline V CDR1 and CDR2: SQVTM, ANQGSEA. The CDR3 contains 14 residues. Supplemented by reference TRBV29-1 and TRBJ1-2, the full variable domain reads SAVISQKPSRDICQRGTSLTIQCQVDSQVTMMFWYRQQPGQSLTLIATANQGSEATYESGFVIDKFPISRPNLTFSTLTVSNMSPEDSSIYLCSVTDRGNNYGYTFGSGTRLTVV.

V is TRBV6-2 or TRBV6-3 and J is TRBJ2-6, with 11 bases identical to TRBD1. In germline, CDR1 is MNHEY, CDR2 SVGEGT. Germline trimming cut 0 bases from V and 3 bases from J; bases unmatched to any gene: 7. The CDR3 runs to 19 residues. The chain's CDR3 is CASSYSTGQGEGGANVLTF. The CDR3 DNA follows: TGTGCCAGCAGTTACTCGACGGGACAGGGGGAAGGTGGGGCCAACGTCCTGACTTTC.

This clone has just a few counts. The CDR3 DNA follows: TGTGCCAGCAGTGAGGGGCCCATAAATGAGCAGTTCTTC. Protein product: CASSEGPINEQFF. This sequence joins TRBV2 and TRBJ2-1; the D gene is possibly TRBD1 (5 bases). V was trimmed by 3 bases and J by 7 bases, leaving 10 bases between them. Germline values: CDR1 SNHLY, CDR2 FYNNEI. The CDR3 consists of 13 residues.

The chain couples TRBV27 to TRBJ2-7; D unclear. The CDR3 extends over 14 amino acids. Germline CDR1 and CDR2: MNHEY and SMNVEV (reference sequence). Trimming shortened V by 6 bases and J by 1 base, and 13 bases separated the two germline ends. This CDR3 is CASRTIRRSYEQYF. The CDR3 DNA reads as TGTGCCAGCAGAACGATCAGGCGATCCTACGAGCAGTACTTC.

The chain has TRBV24-1 and TRBJ1-2; 8 bases are a match to TRBD1. The V segment lost 2 bases and the J segment 8 bases; nucleotides outside the gene matches: 3. Germline lookup yields CDR1 KGHDR and CDR2 SFDVKD. This CDR3 region has 13 residues. The CDR3 DNA reads TGTGCCACCAGTGATTCCCAGGGGGCGGGCTACACCTTC. Its protein product is CATSDSQGAGYTF.

This clone appeared a single time. The chain carries TRBV5-1 and TRBJ2-2; D is unresolved. V dropped 3 bases and J dropped 0 bases, with 6 bases sitting between them. The CDR3 spans 14 residues. Germline V gene sequence: CDR1 SGHRS, CDR2 YFSETQ. For the CDR3, the DNA is TGCGCCAGCAGCTGGAGATCGAACACCGGGGAGCTGTTTTTT. Translation gives CASSWRSNTGELFF. The full variable domain, with the rest looked up from reference TRBV5-1 and TRBJ2-2, is KAGVTQTPRYLIKTRGQQVTLSCSPISGHRSVSWYQQTPGQGLQFLFEYFSETQRNKGNFPGRFSGRQFSNSRSEMNVSTLELGDSALYLCASSWRSNTGELFFGEGSRLTVL.

The chain recombines TRBV4-3 with TRBJ1-3; D possibly corresponds to TRBD1 (6 bases). Trimming cost V 1 base and J 4 bases, with 11 bases left between them. Germline CDR1 LGHNA, CDR2 YSLEER. The CDR3 is 15 amino acids. The CDR3 DNA sequence: TGCGCCAGCAGCCAAGTGGGCAGGGGAGGAAACACCATATATTTT. This codes for CASSQVGRGGNTIYF.

The rearrangement links TRBV10-2 to TRBJ2-3, with D perhaps matching TRBD2 (6 bases). CDR3 length equals 17 residues. The germline gives CDR1 WSHSY, CDR2 SAAADI. V was clipped by 1 base and J by 4 bases, with 18 bases between them. CDR3 protein: CASSEFALAKFSDTQYF. The DNA of the CDR3 is TGCGCCAGCAGTGAGTTCGCCCTAGCGAAGTTCTCAGATACGCAGTATTTT.

The rearrangement joins TRBV29-1 to TRBJ2-3; 12 bases are a match to TRBD2. This CDR3 is built from 13 residues. Germline-derived CDR1 and CDR2 are SQVTM and ANQGSEA. J gave up 8 bases and V 6 bases, and 6 bases lay outside the gene matches. CDR3 sequence reads: CSVQTSGGTTQYF. CDR3 in DNA: TGCAGCGTACAGACTAGCGGGGGTACTACGCAGTATTTT.

The gene calls are TRBV5-6 and TRBJ1-6, with 10 nucleotides matching TRBD1. The V gene end was trimmed by 3 bases and the J gene end by 13 bases; junction bases not matched to a gene: 10. The CDR3 is 15 residues long. Germline values: CDR1 SGHDT, CDR2 YYEEEE. CDR3 region: CASSSGTGEAWPLHF. DNA for the CDR3: TGTGCCAGCAGCTCGGGGACAGGGGAGGCTTGGCCCCTCCACTTT.

The V call is TRBV10-3, the J call TRBJ1-1, with D hard to call. Trimming shortened V by 3 bases and J by 0 bases, and 17 bases separated the two germline ends. Looked up from germline, CDR1 is ENHRY and CDR2 is SYGVKD. The CDR3 runs 17 residues. CDR3 sequence reads: CAISEDPVHIMNTEAFF. CDR3 nucleotides: TGTGCCATCAGTGAAGATCCGGTTCATATTATGAACACTGAAGCTTTCTTT.

The chain joins TRBV7-3 to TRBJ2-3, with D maybe TRBD1 (7 bases). CDR1 SGHTA and CDR2 FQGTGA come from the germline V gene. This CDR3 region has 15 residues. V was pared by 1 base and J by 4 bases, with 12 bases between. The CDR3 DNA reads as TGTGCCAGCAGCTTAATCGGAGGGGGCCCAGATACGCAGTATTTT. This translates into CASSLIGGGPDTQYF.

This chain connects TRBV7-9 to TRBJ2-7; a possible D gene is TRBD1 (6 bases). V was cut by 5 bases and J by 0 bases, with 17 bases left in between. CDR1 is SEHNR, CDR2 FQNEAQ, per germline (reference sequence). This CDR3 comprises 16 residues. CDR3 protein: CASSPGQRINSYEQYF. CDR3 sequence (DNA): TGTGCCAGCAGCCCCGGACAGCGCATCAACTCCTACGAGCAGTACTTC.